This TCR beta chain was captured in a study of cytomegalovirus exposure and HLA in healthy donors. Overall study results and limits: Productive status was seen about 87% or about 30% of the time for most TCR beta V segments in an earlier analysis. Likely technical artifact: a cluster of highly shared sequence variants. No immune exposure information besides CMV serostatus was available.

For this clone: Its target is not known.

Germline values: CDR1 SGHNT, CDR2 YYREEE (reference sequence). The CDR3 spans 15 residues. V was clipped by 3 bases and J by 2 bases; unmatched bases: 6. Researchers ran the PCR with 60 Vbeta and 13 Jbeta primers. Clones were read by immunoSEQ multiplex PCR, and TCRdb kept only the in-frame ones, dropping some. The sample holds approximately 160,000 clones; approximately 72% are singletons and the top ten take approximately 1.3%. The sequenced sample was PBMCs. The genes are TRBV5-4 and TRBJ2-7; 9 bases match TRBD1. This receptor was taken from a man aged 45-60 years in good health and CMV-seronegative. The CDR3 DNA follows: TGTGCCAGCAGCTACAACAGGGGGCAGGCCTACGAGCAGTACTTC. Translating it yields CASSYNRGQAYEQYF.